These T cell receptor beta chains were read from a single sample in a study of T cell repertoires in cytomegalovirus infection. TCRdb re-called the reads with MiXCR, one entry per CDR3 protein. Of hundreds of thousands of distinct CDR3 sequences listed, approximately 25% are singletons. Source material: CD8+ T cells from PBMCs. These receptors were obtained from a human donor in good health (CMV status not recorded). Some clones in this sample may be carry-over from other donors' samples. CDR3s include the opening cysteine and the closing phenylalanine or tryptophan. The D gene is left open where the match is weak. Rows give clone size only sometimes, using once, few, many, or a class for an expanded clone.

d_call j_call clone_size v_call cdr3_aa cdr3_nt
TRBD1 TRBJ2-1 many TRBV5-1 CASSIRDSPYNEQFF TGCGCCAGCAGCATTCGGGACAGTCCCTACAATGAGCAGTTCTTC
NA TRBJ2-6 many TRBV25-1 CASSESGVNVLTF TGTGCCAGCAGTGAATCAGGGGTCAACGTCCTGACTTTC
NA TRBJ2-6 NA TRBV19 CASVSGSGANVLTF TGTGCCAGTGTGAGCGGGTCTGGGGCCAACGTCCTGACTTTC
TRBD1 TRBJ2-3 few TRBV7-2 CASSRVTGLTDTQYF TGTGCCAGCAGCCGAGTGACAGGGCTCACAGATACGCAGTATTTT
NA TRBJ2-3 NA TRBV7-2 CASQPRVGGTDTQYF TGTGCCAGCCAGCCGAGGGTCGGTGGCACAGATACGCAGTATTTT
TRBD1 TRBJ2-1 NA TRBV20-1 CSARDEKGGFLEQFF TGCAGTGCTAGAGATGAGAAAGGGGGCTTCTTGGAGCAGTTCTTC
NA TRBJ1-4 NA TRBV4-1 CASSLTSPGTNEKLFF TGCGCCAGCAGCCTTACGTCTCCCGGGACAAATGAAAAACTGTTTTTT
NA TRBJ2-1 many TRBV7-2 CASSLEGWVNEQFF TGTGCCAGCAGCTTAGAGGGGTGGGTCAATGAGCAGTTCTTC
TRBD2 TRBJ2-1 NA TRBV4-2 CASSQDRLAGGNEQFF TGTGCCAGCAGCCAAGATAGACTAGCGGGGGGCAATGAGCAGTTCTTC
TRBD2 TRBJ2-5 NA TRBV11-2 CASSLGYGGGADYPFETQYF TGTGCCAGCAGCTTGGGATACGGCGGGGGGGCCGATTACCCCTTTGAGACCCAGTACTTC
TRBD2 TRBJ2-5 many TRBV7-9 CASTLAGNPRQETQYF TGTGCCAGCACCCTAGCGGGGAACCCTCGACAAGAGACCCAGTACTTC
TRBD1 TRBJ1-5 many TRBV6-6 CASSLPGGISNQPQHF TGTGCCAGCAGCTTACCAGGGGGTATTAGCAATCAGCCCCAGCATTTT
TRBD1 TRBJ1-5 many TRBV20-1 CSATDRENSNQPQHF TGCAGTGCTACCGACAGGGAGAATAGCAATCAGCCCCAGCATTTT
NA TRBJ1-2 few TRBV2 CASPGGAYGYTF TGTGCCAGCCCCGGGGGGGCTTATGGCTACACCTTC
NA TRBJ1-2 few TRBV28 CASSLVINGTTRESYTF TGTGCCAGCAGTTTAGTAATAAACGGGACCACGCGAGAGAGCTACACCTTC
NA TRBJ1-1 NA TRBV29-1 CSVVKGTEAFF TGCAGCGTTGTGAAGGGCACTGAAGCTTTCTTT
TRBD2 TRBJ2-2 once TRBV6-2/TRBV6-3 CASSLLAARSGELFF TGTGCCAGCAGTTTACTAGCGGCCCGGAGCGGGGAGCTGTTTTTT
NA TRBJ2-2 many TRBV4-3 CASSHSKTGELFF TGCGCCAGCAGCCACTCTAAGACCGGGGAGCTGTTTTTT
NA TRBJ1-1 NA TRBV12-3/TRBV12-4 CASSLTGDVTEAFF TGTGCCAGCAGTTTGACCGGAGATGTAACTGAAGCTTTCTTT
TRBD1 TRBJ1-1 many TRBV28 CASSRQGMNTEAFF TGTGCCAGCAGTCGACAGGGGATGAACACTGAAGCTTTCTTT
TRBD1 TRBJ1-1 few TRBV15 CATRDSAVQRTEAFF TGTGCCACCCGGGACAGTGCGGTTCAGCGCACTGAAGCTTTCTTT
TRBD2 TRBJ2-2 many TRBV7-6 CASSSLAGGPSIGELFF TGTGCCAGCAGCTCTCTAGCGGGGGGGCCGTCCATCGGGGAGCTGTTTTTT
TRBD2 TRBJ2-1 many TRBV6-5 CASSYGAGAYNEQFF TGTGCCAGCAGTTACGGAGCGGGGGCTTACAATGAGCAGTTCTTC
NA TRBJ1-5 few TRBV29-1 CSVLGQNQPQHF TGCAGCGTTCTTGGGCAGAATCAGCCCCAGCATTTT
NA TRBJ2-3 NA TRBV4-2 CASSLKTGTAYTDTQYF TGTGCCAGCAGCCTAAAGACCGGGACCGCCTACACAGATACGCAGTATTTT
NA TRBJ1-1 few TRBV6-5 CASSYSALGSTEAFF TGTGCCAGCAGTTACTCGGCTTTAGGAAGCACTGAAGCTTTCTTT
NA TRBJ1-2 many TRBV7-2 CAEVGPYNYGYTF TGTGCCGAGGTGGGGCCATATAACTATGGCTACACCTTC
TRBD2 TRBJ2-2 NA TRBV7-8 CASSFYTSGTTGELFF TGTGCCAGCAGCTTTTATACTAGCGGGACCACCGGGGAGCTGTTTTTT
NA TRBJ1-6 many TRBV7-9 CASGDSDNYNSPLHF TGTGCCAGCGGCGACAGCGATAACTATAATTCACCCCTCCACTTT
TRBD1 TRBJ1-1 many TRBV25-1 CASKQGGTEAFF TGTGCCAGCAAGCAGGGGGGCACTGAAGCTTTCTTT
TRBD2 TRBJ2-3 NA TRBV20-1 CSARDRAGGRTDTQYF TGCAGTGCTAGAGACCGAGCGGGGGGACGCACAGATACGCAGTATTTT
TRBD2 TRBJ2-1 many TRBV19 CASRELAGANEQFF TGTGCCAGTAGGGAGCTAGCGGGGGCCAATGAGCAGTTCTTC
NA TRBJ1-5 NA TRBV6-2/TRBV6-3 CASSYFRQANQPQHF TGTGCCAGCAGTTACTTCAGACAGGCCAATCAGCCCCAGCATTTT
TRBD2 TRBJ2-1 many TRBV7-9 CASSSSGLAANEQFF TGTGCCAGCAGTTCATCGGGACTAGCGGCCAATGAGCAGTTCTTC
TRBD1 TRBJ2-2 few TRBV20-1 CSATGGRELFF TGCAGTGCTACAGGGGGCCGGGAGCTGTTTTTT
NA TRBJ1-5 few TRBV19 CAGGTILGNQPQHF TGTGCCGGAGGGACAATTCTTGGCAATCAGCCCCAGCATTTT
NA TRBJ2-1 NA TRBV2 CAYLGDEQFF TGTGCCTACCTCGGAGATGAGCAGTTCTTC
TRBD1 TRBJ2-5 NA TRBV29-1 CSVGVLGQANPTETQYF TGCAGCGTTGGGGTTTTGGGACAGGCCAACCCCACAGAGACCCAGTACTTC
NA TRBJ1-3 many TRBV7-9 CASSLAPSHSGNTIYF TGTGCCAGCAGCTTAGCCCCTTCCCACTCTGGAAACACCATATATTTT
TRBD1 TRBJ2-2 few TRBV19 CASSDRKEGTGDTGELFF TGTGCCAGTAGTGACAGAAAAGAGGGGACAGGGGACACCGGGGAGCTGTTTTTT
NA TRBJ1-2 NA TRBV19 CASSIPRDRLEDGYTF TGTGCCAGTAGTATCCCACGGGACCGTCTTGAAGATGGCTACACCTTC
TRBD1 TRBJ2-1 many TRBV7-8 CASSWTGSGYNEQFF TGTGCCAGCAGCTGGACAGGCTCGGGGTACAATGAGCAGTTCTTC